This TCR beta chain was profiled in a study of T cell clones after liver transplantation. The germline V gene encodes CDR1 GTSNPN and CDR2 SVGIG (reference sequence). J lost 5 bases, V lost 3 bases, and 8 bases had no gene match. The CDR3 covers 16 residues. The method was immunoSEQ multiplex PCR; TCRdb's version includes in-frame clones alone and lacks a portion of them. The sample holds over 25,000 clones, around 94% seen once. The genes are TRBV30 and TRBJ2-5, with 14 bases lining up with TRBD2. The sample in question was CD8+ T cells from blood, obtained 12 months after liver transplant. The source is a human patient who received a liver transplant. Some T cells may arise from the graft donor. Here the CDR3 reads CAWRGGTSGSGETQYF. The CDR3 nucleotides are TGTGCCTGGAGGGGGGGGACTAGCGGGAGCGGGGAGACCCAGTACTTC.